This TCR beta chain derives from a study of blood T cell repertoires in COVID-19. TCRdb's copy holds only in-frame clones and misses some; the assay was immunoSEQ multiplex PCR. The table lists some 220,000 clones, about 85% of them singletons. Germline CDR1 and CDR2: LGHDT and YNNKEL (reference sequence). Trimming removed 2 bases from V and 1 base from J, with 14 bases in between. This CDR3 spans 16 amino acids. V gene TRBV3-1 (or the pseudogene TRBV3-2) combines with J gene TRBJ1-1; perhaps TRBD1 as D (5 bases). The sequenced sample was peripheral blood. This receptor was obtained from a woman aged 60-70 years with active or convalescent COVID-19. CDR3 region: CASSQWGGVENTEAFF. CDR3 DNA: TGTGCCAGCAGCCAATGGGGGGGGGTTGAGAACACTGAAGCTTTCTTT.